The source of this T cell receptor beta chain is a study of blood T cell repertoires in COVID-19. Looking at the study overall: The origin of the acute and convalescent COVID-19 samples was the United States, Italy and Spain. The cDNA or gDNA used as material had been derived from T cells, B-cell-depleted T cells, or PBMCs.

The length of the CDR3 is 16 residues. Germline CDR1 DFQATT, CDR2 SNEGSKA (reference sequence). V lost 3 bases and J lost 0, with 16 bases in between. How the authors handled the data: Amplification with reference gene primers provided the estimates of nucleated cell counts. Sequencing used immunoSEQ multiplex PCR; TCRdb keeps in-frame clones, though not all of them. For V, J and clone size, that table is used; D and trimming come from the DNA. This table holds tens of thousands of clones, about 85% found once. This TCR was recovered from an elderly man with active or convalescent COVID-19. The specimen sequenced was peripheral blood. This sequence joins TRBV20-1 and TRBJ2-3; perhaps TRBD2 as D (5 bases). The CDR3: CSASSVSTGSTDTQYF. The CDR3 DNA reads TGCAGTGCTAGTAGTGTGAGCACGGGAAGCACAGATACGCAGTATTTT.